The rows below give T cell receptor beta chains drawn from one sample of a study of blood T cell dynamics during melanoma immunotherapy. Generated by immunoSEQ multiplex PCR, the TCRdb table keeps only in-frame clones and is missing some. This table has a few hundred clones, about 69% appearing once. Sample: central memory CD8+ T cells from blood, taken from a patient treated with checkpoint blockade. These receptors all come from a human donor with melanoma. The CDR3 runs from the conserved cysteine through the conserved F or W. Fields, in order: clone size, D gene, J gene, V gene, CDR3 protein, CDR3 DNA. D genes are given only for firm matches. Clone size is not always given. Where it is, it says once, few, many or a class for expanded clones.

once	TRBD1	TRBJ1-6	TRBV30	CAWSGQGTDNSPLHF	TGTGCCTGGAGTGGACAGGGAACCGATAATTCACCCCTCCACTTT
.	.	TRBJ2-3	TRBV27	CASSHLWADTQYF	TGTGCCAGCAGTCACCTGTGGGCAGATACGCAGTATTTT
once	.	TRBJ2-7	TRBV6-8	CASSSWTHTDEQYF	TGTGCCAGCAGTTCGTGGACCCACACCGACGAGCAGTACTTC
.	.	TRBJ2-1	TRBV9	CASSVAGQGSYNEQFF	TGTGCCAGCAGCGTAGCTGGTCAGGGAAGCTACAATGAGCAGTTCTTC
.	.	TRBJ2-6	TRBV7-6	CASSLAAGFSGANVLTF	TGTGCCAGCAGCTTAGCGGCAGGGTTCTCTGGGGCCAACGTCCTGACTTTC
.	.	TRBJ1-5	TRBV7-8	CASSTGQINQPQHF	TGTGCCAGCAGCACCGGACAGATCAATCAGCCCCAGCATTTT
.	TRBD2	TRBJ2-1	TRBV11-2	CASSPGGEQFF	TGTGCCAGCAGCCCGGGGGGTGAGCAGTTCTTC
few	TRBD1	TRBJ1-5	TRBV2	CASSPGTGDAQPQHF	TGTGCCAGCTCTCCCGGGACAGGGGATGCTCAGCCCCAGCATTTT
.	TRBD1	TRBJ2-5	TRBV6-5	CASSTLDRESETQYF	TGTGCCAGCAGTACCCTGGACAGGGAGTCGGAGACCCAGTACTTC
.	.	TRBJ1-1	TRBV5-6	CASSLETMGDTEAFF	TGTGCCAGCAGCTTGGAGACAATGGGGGACACTGAAGCTTTCTTT
few	.	TRBJ2-3	TRBV6-6	CASSPAPDRDTQYF	TGTGCCAGCAGTCCAGCCCCCGACAGGGATACGCAGTATTTT
once	TRBD2	TRBJ2-1	TRBV5-5	CASSPAGTSVINEQFF	TGTGCCAGCAGCCCCGCCGGGACTAGCGTAATCAATGAGCAGTTCTTC
hyperexpanded	.	TRBJ2-1	TRBV6-4	CASSDGSSNEQFF	TGTGCCAGCAGTGACGGTAGCTCCAATGAGCAGTTCTTC
few	TRBD1	TRBJ1-5	TRBV19	CASWETGGNQPQHF	TGTGCCAGTTGGGAGACAGGGGGCAATCAGCCCCAGCATTTT
.	TRBD2	TRBJ2-6	TRBV27	CASSLLGTSSGANVLTF	TGTGCCAGCAGTTTATTGGGGACTAGCTCTGGGGCCAACGTCCTGACTTTC
.	.	TRBJ1-5	TRBV6-4	CASSEWEGSNQPQHF	TGTGCCAGCAGTGAATGGGAGGGCAGCAATCAGCCCCAGCATTTT
once	.	TRBJ1-2	TRBV7-8	CASSLTGTNGHTF	TGTGCCAGCAGCTTAACAGGGACAAATGGCCACACCTTC
.	.	TRBJ2-7	TRBV4-2	CASSQEEPYEQYF	TGTGCCAGCAGCCAAGAAGAGCCCTACGAGCAGTACTTC
.	.	TRBJ1-4	TRBV7-9	CASSPDEKLFF	TGTGCCAGCAGCCCAGATGAAAAACTGTTTTTT
hyperexpanded	TRBD1	TRBJ2-7	TRBV27	CASSLQGANYEQYF	TGTGCCAGCAGCCTACAGGGGGCGAACTACGAGCAGTACTTC
large	.	TRBJ1-2	TRBV27	CASSLSRGGLNGYTF	TGTGCCAGCAGTTTATCGAGGGGGGGGCTCAATGGCTACACCTTC
once	.	TRBJ1-1	TRBV27	CASRLGAGNTEAFF	TGTGCCAGCCGTTTGGGGGCAGGGAACACTGAAGCTTTCTTT
.	TRBD1	TRBJ2-3	TRBV28	CASSLSRTGVSDTQYF	TGTGCCAGCAGTTTATCGAGGACAGGGGTCTCAGATACGCAGTATTTT
.	TRBD2	TRBJ2-1	TRBV27	CASSLGLAKKFF	TGTGCCAGCAGTCTCGGACTAGCGAAGAAGTTCTTC
.	.	TRBJ1-5	TRBV28	CASSSGEPHQPQHF	TGTGCCAGCAGTTCGGGGGAGCCCCATCAGCCCCAGCATTTT
few	TRBD2	TRBJ2-7	TRBV4-2	CASSQGLREGREQYF	TGTGCCAGCAGCCAAGGTCTGCGGGAGGGCCGCGAGCAGTACTTC
.	.	TRBJ2-2	TRBV27	CASRGPDTTGELFF	TGTGCCAGCAGAGGCCCGGACACCACCGGGGAGCTGTTTTTT
.	.	TRBJ2-1	TRBV27	CASSLEETPLAEQFF	TGTGCCAGCAGTTTAGAGGAGACTCCTTTGGCAGAGCAGTTCTTC
few	.	TRBJ1-1	TRBV4-1	CASSQDSAEGEAFF	TGCGCCAGCAGCCAAGATTCGGCAGAAGGTGAAGCTTTCTTT
.	TRBD2	TRBJ2-7	TRBV28	CASSQITSGRDEQYF	TGTGCCAGCAGCCAAATTACTAGCGGGAGAGACGAGCAGTACTTC
.	.	TRBJ2-7	TRBV12-5	CASGLSFGGYEQYF	TGTGCTAGTGGTTTGTCTTTTGGGGGCTACGAGCAGTACTTC
once	.	TRBJ2-3	TRBV6-4	CASSDSAPADTQYF	TGTGCCAGCAGTGACTCGGCCCCCGCAGATACGCAGTATTTT
hyperexpanded	TRBD1	TRBJ1-1	TRBV6-4	CASSSGTGGVTEAFF	TGTGCCAGCAGTTCGGGGACAGGGGGCGTCACTGAAGCTTTCTTT
.	TRBD2	TRBJ2-7	TRBV5-4	CASSQETSGSYEQYF	TGTGCCAGCAGCCAAGAAACTAGCGGGAGCTACGAGCAGTACTTC
.	.	TRBJ1-1	TRBV21-1	CASSKALYSQPWAGGERNTEAFF	TGTGCCAGCAGCAAAGCGCTTTATTCTCAGCCTTGGGCTGGGGGGGAAAGGAACACTGAAGCTTTCTTT
.	.	TRBJ2-3	TRBV19	CASRSTGYSSTDTQYF	TGTGCCAGTAGGAGTACAGGATACTCTAGCACAGATACGCAGTATTTT
.	.	TRBJ1-1	TRBV27	CASSPGLWVRFGTEAFF	TGTGCCAGCAGTCCCGGTCTTTGGGTTAGGTTTGGGACTGAAGCTTTCTTT
few	.	TRBJ2-2	TRBV19	CASTPGGGELFF	TGTGCCAGTACCCCTGGGGGAGGGGAGCTGTTTTTT
few	.	TRBJ1-5	TRBV30	CAWSEQAITGNQPQHF	TGTGCCTGGAGTGAGCAGGCAATTACGGGAAATCAGCCCCAGCATTTT
few	.	TRBJ1-5	TRBV15	CATSSRPGPDQPQHF	TGTGCCACCAGCTCCCGACCCGGTCCGGATCAGCCCCAGCATTTT
.	.	TRBJ2-1	TRBV27	CASSLGRDEQFF	TGTGCCAGCAGTTTAGGCCGGGATGAGCAGTTCTTC
once	TRBD2	TRBJ2-5	TRBV2	CASRGGLAGRETQYF	TGTGCCAGCAGGGGCGGACTAGCGGGTCGTGAGACCCAGTACTTC
once	.	TRBJ2-3	TRBV27	CASSLFDRSTDTQYF	TGTGCCAGCAGTTTATTTGACAGGAGCACAGATACGCAGTATTTT
.	TRBD2	TRBJ2-1	TRBV11-2	CASSHPGLASYNEQFF	TGTGCCAGCAGCCATCCGGGACTAGCGAGCTACAATGAGCAGTTCTTC
once	TRBD1	TRBJ2-1	TRBV7-8	CASSDRDRADEQFF	TGTGCCAGCAGCGACCGGGACAGGGCGGATGAGCAGTTCTTC
.	TRBD2	TRBJ2-3	TRBV6-4	CASSGGLAGGPDTQYF	TGTGCCAGCAGTGGAGGACTAGCGGGAGGCCCAGATACGCAGTATTTT
.	.	TRBJ2-2	TRBV27	CASSYFTGTLNTGELFF	TGTGCCAGCAGTTACTTCACCGGCACCCTAAACACCGGGGAGCTGTTTTTT
.	.	TRBJ2-1	TRBV7-4	CASSPPSEGRSASSYNEQFF	TGTGCCAGCAGCCCCCCATCGGAGGGGCGGTCCGCAAGCTCCTACAATGAGCAGTTCTTC
.	.	TRBJ2-7	TRBV4-1	CASSPGSANEQYF	TGCGCCAGCAGCCCAGGATCCGCTAACGAGCAGTACTTC
.	TRBD1	TRBJ2-3	TRBV6-4	CASSDSGGGTDTQYF	TGTGCCAGCAGTGACTCAGGGGGCGGCACAGATACGCAGTATTTT
.	.	TRBJ2-7	TRBV5-1	CASSLDGTLGAIEQYF	TGCGCCAGCAGCTTGGATGGGACTCTGGGGGCCATCGAGCAGTACTTC
hyperexpanded	.	TRBJ2-7	TRBV7-9	CASSLGLGDEQYF	TGTGCCAGCAGCTTAGGTTTGGGCGACGAGCAGTACTTC